A selection of T cell receptor beta chains follows, all from one sample in a study of Ad26.COV2.S vaccination and SARS-CoV-2 variants. Libraries were prepared by immunoSEQ multiplex PCR; TCRdb keeps only in-frame clonotypes and omits some of them. The sample includes 250,000 or so clones, around nine tenths of them seen just once. The sample in question was peripheral blood, obtained in a trial of Ad26.COV2.S vaccine versus placebo. The receptor set was obtained from a person aged 18-65 years who received the Ad26.COV2.S COVID-19 vaccine or a placebo. Both conserved end residues are part of each CDR3. D genes are given only for firm matches. Size is stated for part of the rows, as once, few or many counts, or as a class when the clone is expanded.

TRBV4-2,-,TRBJ2-5,TRBD2,CASSKSGASGGSNQETQYF,TGTGCCAGCAGCAAATCCGGGGCTAGCGGGGGTTCAAACCAAGAGACCCAGTACTTC
TRBV7-2,once,TRBJ2-7,TRBD2,CASKAGGTYEQYF,TGTGCCTCCAAGGCGGGGGGTACCTACGAGCAGTACTTC
TRBV7-2,few,TRBJ1-1,TRBD1,CASRKQGYTEAFF,TGTGCCAGCAGAAAACAGGGGTACACTGAAGCTTTCTTT
TRBV28,many,TRBJ1-5,-,CASSSSGSEQPQHF,TGTGCCAGCAGTTCTTCAGGGTCTGAACAGCCCCAGCATTTT
TRBV5-1,once,TRBJ2-7,TRBD1,CASSPGQGAYEQYF,TGCGCCAGCAGCCCCGGACAGGGGGCCTACGAGCAGTACTTC
TRBV19,-,TRBJ2-1,TRBD2,CASSAAGVTYNEQFF,TGTGCCAGTAGTGCAGCGGGAGTCACCTACAATGAGCAGTTCTTC
TRBV9,-,TRBJ2-2,-,CASSVTLNTGELFF,TGTGCCAGCAGCGTAACCTTGAACACCGGGGAGCTGTTTTTT
TRBV6-5,few,TRBJ1-2,TRBD1,CASSYTGQGRPYGYTF,TGTGCCAGCAGTTACACAGGACAGGGCCGTCCCTATGGCTACACCTTC
TRBV19,-,TRBJ1-2,TRBD1,CASSIDPGQGYGYTF,TGTGCCAGTAGTATAGACCCGGGACAGGGCTATGGCTACACCTTC
TRBV19,-,TRBJ1-5,TRBD1,CASRKTGLDQPQHF,TGTGCCAGTAGAAAGACAGGGCTCGATCAGCCCCAGCATTTT
TRBV29-1,-,TRBJ2-1,-,CSVEEAVAPKNEQFF,TGCAGCGTTGAAGAAGCGGTAGCGCCAAAGAATGAGCAGTTCTTC
TRBV5-4,-,TRBJ2-3,TRBD2,CASSRQRGVGDTQYF,TGTGCCAGCAGCCGGCAGCGGGGGGTCGGAGATACGCAGTATTTT
TRBV3-1/TRBV3-2,-,TRBJ1-1,-,CASSQFAEAFF,TGTGCCAGCAGCCAATTCGCTGAAGCTTTCTTT
TRBV3-1/TRBV3-2,-,TRBJ2-4,-,CASSQASGSLAKNIQYF,TGTGCCAGCAGCCAAGCCTCAGGATCCTTAGCCAAAAACATTCAGTACTTC
TRBV7-9,-,TRBJ1-6,TRBD1,CASSSTGDGHSPLHF,TGTGCCAGCAGCTCGACAGGGGATGGTCATTCACCCCTCCACTTT
TRBV29-1,-,TRBJ2-3,TRBD1,CSAGTGGLVGTDTQYF,TGCAGCGCCGGGACAGGGGGCCTAGTCGGCACAGATACGCAGTATTTT
TRBV3-1/TRBV3-2,-,TRBJ1-5,TRBD1,CASSPRQGAQQPQHF,TGTGCCAGCAGCCCTAGACAGGGGGCACAGCAGCCCCAGCATTTT
TRBV7-9,-,TRBJ1-4,-,CASSLYYLEGHEKLFF,TGTGCCAGCAGCTTATATTACCTTGAGGGCCATGAAAAACTGTTTTTT
TRBV9,-,TRBJ1-5,TRBD1,CASSVPGQGKNQPQHF,TGTGCCAGCAGCGTTCCTGGACAGGGGAAGAATCAGCCCCAGCATTTT
TRBV5-6,-,TRBJ2-6,-,CASSPIRQGGQRANVLTF,TGTGCCAGCAGCCCGATCCGACAAGGGGGGCAGAGGGCCAACGTCCTGACTTTC
TRBV6-6,-,TRBJ1-1,-,CASSYSGLNTEAFF,TGTGCCAGCAGTTACTCGGGGTTGAACACTGAAGCTTTCTTT
TRBV6-1,-,TRBJ1-2,-,CASSASRLSNYGYTF,TGTGCCAGCAGTGCCAGTAGGCTCTCTAACTATGGCTACACCTTC
TRBV4-1,-,TRBJ1-1,TRBD1,CASSQDTGGNTEAFF,TGCGCCAGCAGCCAAGATACAGGGGGTAACACTGAAGCTTTCTTT
TRBV6-2/TRBV6-3,-,TRBJ2-1,TRBD2,CASSSGLAGVYNEQFF,TGTGCCAGCAGTTCCGGACTAGCGGGAGTCTACAATGAGCAGTTCTTC
TRBV5-6,-,TRBJ1-5,-,CASSFGPGVSNQPQHF,TGTGCCAGCAGCTTTGGTCCGGGGGTTAGCAATCAGCCCCAGCATTTT
TRBV5-1,once,TRBJ2-3,-,CASSLDGSYTDTQYF,TGCGCCAGCAGCTTGGACGGGAGCTACACAGATACGCAGTATTTT
TRBV6-5,-,TRBJ1-5,TRBD1,CASSYGQGHNQPQHF,TGTGCCAGCAGTTACGGACAGGGACATAATCAGCCCCAGCATTTT
TRBV6-2/TRBV6-3,-,TRBJ2-7,-,CASSSGRGQYF,TGTGCCAGCAGTTCCGGTCGGGGGCAGTACTTC
TRBV10-3,-,TRBJ1-2,-,CAISGGPGANYGYTF,TGTGCCATCAGTGGCGGTCCCGGGGCTAACTATGGCTACACCTTC
TRBV5-1,-,TRBJ2-1,TRBD2,CASSSSTSGNEQFF,TGCGCCAGCAGCTCCTCGACTAGCGGAAATGAGCAGTTCTTC
TRBV24-1,-,TRBJ2-2,-,CATSDFRGGNTGELFF,TGTGCCACCAGTGATTTTAGGGGCGGGAACACCGGGGAGCTGTTTTTT
TRBV7-2,-,TRBJ2-6,-,CASSLKGIAIVGANVLTF,TGTGCCAGCAGCTTAAAGGGGATCGCAATAGTGGGGGCCAACGTCCTGACTTTC
TRBV20-1,-,TRBJ2-3,-,CSASLAGRGQDTQYF,TGCAGTGCTAGTCTCGCGGGACGGGGGCAAGATACGCAGTATTTT
TRBV27,-,TRBJ1-1,TRBD1,CASSSRGMNTEAFF,TGTGCCAGCAGCTCCAGGGGGATGAACACTGAAGCTTTCTTT
TRBV7-3,-,TRBJ2-5,-,CASSIEGGQETQYF,TGTGCCAGCAGCATCGAAGGGGGCCAAGAGACCCAGTACTTC
TRBV9,-,TRBJ1-1,TRBD1,CASSFDRGGTEAFF,TGTGCCAGCAGCTTTGACAGGGGAGGGACTGAAGCTTTCTTT
TRBV19,-,TRBJ2-3,TRBD2,CASSFLAGGTDTQYF,TGTGCCAGTAGTTTTCTAGCGGGGGGCACAGATACGCAGTATTTT
TRBV27,-,TRBJ1-1,TRBD1,CASKTRQGNTEAFF,TGTGCCAGCAAAACTAGACAGGGGAACACTGAAGCTTTCTTT
TRBV30,once,TRBJ2-5,-,CAWRPQGQETQYF,TGTGCCTGGAGACCCCAGGGGCAAGAGACCCAGTACTTC
TRBV5-1,-,TRBJ1-6,TRBD1,CASRHTNRGNSPLHF,TGCGCCAGCCGTCATACCAACAGGGGTAATTCACCCCTCCACTTT
TRBV7-3,-,TRBJ1-5,-,CASSLPLPGRINQPQHF,TGTGCCAGCAGCTTACCTTTGCCCGGCCGGATCAATCAGCCCCAGCATTTT
TRBV6-5,-,TRBJ2-7,-,CASTPEGSLGYEQYF,TGTGCCAGCACTCCAGAGGGGTCGCTTGGGTACGAGCAGTACTTC
TRBV4-3,once,TRBJ1-1,-,CASSQVSSGGTEAFF,TGCGCCAGCAGCCAAGTCTCTAGTGGGGGCACTGAAGCTTTCTTT
TRBV5-1,-,TRBJ2-1,-,CASSLEVEQFF,TGCGCCAGCAGCTTGGAGGTAGAGCAGTTCTTC
TRBV11-3,-,TRBJ2-1,TRBD2,CASSPRLAGPNEQFF,TGTGCCAGCAGCCCGCGACTAGCGGGACCCAATGAGCAGTTCTTC
TRBV19,-,TRBJ1-5,-,CASLKGQSGGNNQPQHF,TGTGCCAGTTTAAAAGGCCAGAGCGGGGGGAACAATCAGCCCCAGCATTTT
TRBV30,-,TRBJ1-3,-,CAWKFVGVFGSGNTIYF,TGTGCCTGGAAATTCGTGGGAGTCTTTGGCTCTGGAAACACCATATATTTT
TRBV6-5,-,TRBJ1-2,TRBD1,CASSYLSWTGNYGYTF,TGTGCCAGCAGTTATCTCTCTTGGACAGGGAACTATGGCTACACCTTC
TRBV5-4,-,TRBJ2-7,-,CASSFQGNPYEQYF,TGTGCCAGCAGCTTCCAGGGGAATCCCTACGAGCAGTACTTC